A selection of T cell receptor beta chains follows, all from one sample in a study of shared clonotypes between healthy human individuals. Some clones are missing from TCRdb's copy, which holds only in-frame ones; the method was immunoSEQ multiplex PCR. Of about 1.5 million clones in the sample, approximately 98% were seen once. The sample taken for sequencing was naive CD4+ T cells sorted from blood. The receptor source for this set is a man aged 25-40 years in good health. Each CDR3 is given with its conserved first and last residue. A D gene is named only where the DNA matches it firmly. The size of a clone is reported for some rows only, either as once, few or many, or as a class for expanded clones.

V: TRBV5-8; D: .; size: .; J: TRBJ1-5; CDR3: CASSSGVVYQPQHF; DNA: TGTGCCAGCAGCTCGGGCGTTGTTTATCAGCCCCAGCATTTT
V: TRBV21-1; D: .; size: .; J: TRBJ2-1; CDR3: CASSKCGRDDEQFF; DNA: TGTGCCAGCAGCAAATGCGGGAGGGACGATGAGCAGTTCTTC
V: TRBV28; D: TRBD2; size: .; J: TRBJ2-1; CDR3: CASSLLLAGSYNEQFF; DNA: TGTGCCAGCAGTTTATTACTAGCGGGATCCTACAATGAGCAGTTCTTC
V: TRBV4-1; D: .; size: .; J: TRBJ1-2; CDR3: CASSQNLLLEGRYGYTF; DNA: TGCGCCAGCAGCCAAAATCTTCTCTTGGAGGGCAGGTATGGCTACACCTTC
V: TRBV5-5; D: .; size: .; J: TRBJ2-7; CDR3: CASNPGAGARNAYEQYF; DNA: TGTGCCAGCAACCCCGGGGCAGGGGCGAGGAACGCCTACGAGCAGTACTTC
V: TRBV7-9; D: .; size: .; J: TRBJ1-5; CDR3: CASSRWLGRDNQPQHF; DNA: TGTGCCAGCAGCCGTTGGCTTGGCAGGGACAATCAGCCCCAGCATTTT
V: TRBV19; D: TRBD2; size: .; J: TRBJ2-3; CDR3: CASTRTTSGTRDTQYF; DNA: TGTGCCAGTACCCGGACGACTAGCGGGACAAGAGATACGCAGTATTTT
V: TRBV19; D: TRBD1; size: .; J: TRBJ2-2; CDR3: CASSSQGAGELFF; DNA: TGTGCCAGTAGTTCCCAGGGGGCCGGGGAGCTGTTTTTT
V: TRBV13; D: TRBD1; size: .; J: TRBJ1-2; CDR3: CASSQGGRTNYGYTF; DNA: TGTGCCAGCAGCCAGGGGGGGAGAACTAACTATGGCTACACCTTC
V: TRBV5-1; D: .; size: .; J: TRBJ2-3; CDR3: CASSRAELNTDTQYF; DNA: TGCGCCAGCAGCCGGGCTGAGCTTAACACAGATACGCAGTATTTT
V: TRBV27; D: TRBD2; size: .; J: TRBJ2-1; CDR3: CATRRAGGDNEQFF; DNA: TGTGCCACCCGGCGGGCGGGAGGGGACAATGAGCAGTTCTTC
V: TRBV14; D: .; size: .; J: TRBJ2-1; CDR3: CASSHGPASYNEQFF; DNA: TGTGCCAGCAGCCACGGGCCCGCCTCCTACAATGAGCAGTTCTTC
V: TRBV6-4; D: .; size: .; J: TRBJ1-5; CDR3: CASSIGPGGNQPQHF; DNA: TGTGCCAGCAGCATCGGTCCAGGAGGGAATCAGCCCCAGCATTTT
V: TRBV7-8; D: .; size: .; J: TRBJ2-2; CDR3: CASSLAPQGSNTGELFF; DNA: TGTGCCAGCAGCTTAGCCCCCCAGGGGTCGAACACCGGGGAGCTGTTTTTT
V: TRBV6-5; D: .; size: once; J: TRBJ2-1; CDR3: CASSPGTALQFF; DNA: TGTGCCAGCAGCCCCGGGACCGCGCTGCAGTTCTTC